The 5 T cell receptor beta chains presented below share a single source sample, sequenced in a study of blood T cell repertoires in COVID-19. Sequencing used immunoSEQ multiplex PCR; TCRdb keeps in-frame clones, though not all of them. This sample has roughly 92,000 clones, with around 90% found just once. Source material: peripheral blood. The receptors come from a woman older than 75 with acute or convalescent COVID-19.

This clone has just one count. V usage is TRBV5-4 and J usage is TRBJ1-2, with 7 positions matching TRBD1. The CDR3 totals 17 residues. V trimming: 4 bases; J trimming: 4 bases; junction bases outside the gene matches: 16. Germline assignment: CDR1 SGHNT and CDR2 YYREEE (reference sequence). CDR3 residues: CASSPSPGTAGGYGYTF. DNA for the CDR3: TGTGCCAGCAGCCCGAGCCCTGGGACAGCCGGGGGCTATGGCTACACCTTC.

This chain links TRBV9 with TRBJ2-7; 10 nucleotides align to TRBD1. The CDR3 contains 14 residues. Germline CDR1 is SGDLS and CDR2 is YYNGEE. V was pared by 7 bases and J by 0 bases, with 4 bases of the junction left unmatched. CDR3 in DNA: TGTGCCAGCGGACAGGGGGATTTCTCCTACGAGCAGTACTTC. This sequence encodes CASGQGDFSYEQYF.

The chain employs TRBV6-1 and TRBJ1-2, with a tentative D call TRBD1 (6 bases). Looked up from germline, CDR1 is MNHNS and CDR2 is SASEGT. V shed 2 bases and J shed 7 bases, with 11 bases lying between them. This CDR3 has 13 amino acids. The CDR3 sequence: CASSEIQQGGYTF. CDR3 nucleotides: TGTGCCAGCAGTGAAATCCAACAGGGTGGCTACACCTTC.

The genes are TRBV2 and TRBJ2-3, with 8 bases that match TRBD1. The CDR3 has 15 amino acids. V was clipped by 7 bases and J by 6 bases; unmatched bases: 12. Per the germline V gene, CDR1 is SNHLY and CDR2 is FYNNEI. Written as DNA, the CDR3 is TGTGCCAGCAACCTGGGACAGGTGGGTGGTGATACGCAGTATTTT. Translation gives CASNLGQVGGDTQYF.

V and J are TRBV7-8 and TRBJ2-3, with 9 bases that match TRBD2. J lost 2 bases, V lost 5 bases, and 8 bases had no gene match. This CDR3 is 16 amino acids long. Germline V CDR1 and CDR2: SGHVS, FQNEAQ. The CDR3 protein is CASSQMPGLATDTQYF. The CDR3 region has the DNA TGTGCCAGCAGCCAGATGCCGGGACTAGCCACAGATACGCAGTATTTT.